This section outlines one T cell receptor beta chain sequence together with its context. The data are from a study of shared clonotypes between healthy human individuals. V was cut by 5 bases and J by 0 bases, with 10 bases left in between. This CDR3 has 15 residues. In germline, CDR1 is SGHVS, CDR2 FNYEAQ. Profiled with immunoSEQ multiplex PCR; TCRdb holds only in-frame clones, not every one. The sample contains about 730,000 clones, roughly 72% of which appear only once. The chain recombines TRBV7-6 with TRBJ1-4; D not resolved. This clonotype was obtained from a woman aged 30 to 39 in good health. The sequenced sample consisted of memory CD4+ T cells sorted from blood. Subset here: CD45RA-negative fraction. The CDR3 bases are TGTGCCAGCAGCAAAGTGAGAGCAACTAATGAAAAACTGTTTTTT. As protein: CASSKVRATNEKLFF.